This T cell receptor (beta chain) was documented in a study of cytomegalovirus exposure and HLA in healthy donors (dated by TCRdb to the late 2010s). Broadly, across the study: In an earlier analysis of roughly 500 of the donors, 276 Gb of sequence data and roughly 100 million unique TCR beta sequences from some 170 million T cells were reported. HLA typing included class I and class II loci at four-digit resolution. An earlier analysis of several hundred of the donors used high-throughput TCR beta sequencing to judge whether each TCR beta V gene segment behaved as functional or pseudogenic. Donor age, sex, ethnicity and CMV serostatus were compiled alongside the repertoire data. Among the roughly 410 genotyped donors, approximately 77% belonged to the genetic ancestry cluster associated with self-reported Caucasian donors. Every discovery cohort repertoire had been produced on one sequencing platform. To study patterns of TCR occurrence, a later analysis re-analyzed previously published TCR beta repertoires from 650 to 750 donors and added high-resolution HLA genotyping. On average, over 200,000 unique TCR beta nucleotide sequences were sequenced per donor among 398 genotyped donors of the cohort, with approximately 18% of those sequences being non-productive. The number of donors typed differed by locus, with about 629-640 for A, B, C, DRB1 and DQB1, roughly 520 for DQA1, approximately 580 for DPA1, and approximately 470 for DPB1. A later genetic analysis took genome-wide SNP genotypes for about 60% of the roughly 670 donors and used that subset as a discovery cohort. In the later analysis, no new phenotypic data were used to find candidate immune exposures; instead, reliance was placed on TCR beta sequences and their occurrence across donors. Besides the first cohort of 666 subjects, a separate validation cohort made up of 120 different subjects was used. The study combined high-throughput TCR immunosequencing, statistical association of individual TCRs with disease status, and machine learning to predict cytomegalovirus infection status. An early release that covered fewer than 800 HLA-typed donors contained approximately 300 gigabases of sequencing data and roughly 84 million unique TCR sequences. The study aimed to test whether cataloging public T cell receptors could reveal signatures of past pathogen exposure. The T cell repertoires of about 700 subjects were profiled by immunosequencing and related to cytomegalovirus serostatus. Because of strong linkage in the cohort, 4 to 6 DR-DQ haplotypes were treated as single units for association and clustering.

The germline ends are 6 bases apart after V is trimmed by 0 bases and J by 1 base. The CDR3 measures 13 amino acids from cysteine to phenylalanine. Kept here is only the CDR3 DNA, which spans 39 bases and is read in frame from base 1. CDR1 and CDR2 (GTSNPN, SVGIG) derive from the germline V gene (reference sequence). For this clone: Its antigen is not yet known. No per-base quality is available; no much larger clone lies one base away.

The cohort consisted of 670 or so healthy bone marrow donors. At the time of sampling, all cohort members were nominally healthy, though unrecorded immune exposures were likely present. The donor tested CMV seropositive, placing the donor among the roughly 300 seropositive members of the cohort. Each donor provided a peripheral blood sample, and peripheral blood mononuclear cells were used for TCR beta sequencing. Genomic DNA extraction from the blood cell samples was performed with the Qiagen DNeasy Blood Extraction Kit. The study at large found these results: Because counts were too low, about 18 rarely observed V segments, including chromosome 9 orphons, were excluded from the earlier analysis of around 590 of the donors. Because HLA typing was missing for some donors at each locus, association tests included only the typed subset. This cohort had only TCR beta chains sequenced, and the lack of alpha or paired-chain data limited which features could be detected. An earlier analysis of 587 of the donors showed that most TCR beta V segments appeared in productive rearrangements either about 90% or about 30% of the time, which broadly matched IMGT annotations. For the cohort, immune exposure information was limited to CMV serostatus. A later analysis reported that several top co-occurrence clusters appeared linked to parvovirus B19, influenza, CMV and Epstein-Barr virus. Because the 87-base-pair reads could not distinguish some IMGT-functional V segments, including TRBV6-2 and TRBV6-3, those segments were excluded. Strong co-occurrence of HLA alleles, especially DR and DQ, made assigning TCR associations to individual alleles difficult. A cluster of highly shared sequence variants was judged likely to be a technical artifact of the sequencing pipeline. A further reported finding was that TCR beta sequences accurately predicted the HLA-A and HLA-B alleles for most subjects in the first cohort. Linkage disequilibrium might explain the correlated functional status among segregating V segments, but an unknown experimental factor could not be ruled out. In a later analysis, most CMV-associated TCR beta chains were found to appear HLA-restricted, with HLA associations seemingly driven largely by CMV exposure. In the study, 150 to 200 TCR beta chains were listed as associated with cytomegalovirus. Across donors, most TCR sequences were observed very rarely, whereas some public TCRs were present in many individuals. In vitro tests confirmed that three of the cytomegalovirus-associated TCR beta chains recognize cytomegalovirus antigens. The authors suggested that the approach could potentially be generalized to other disease states and immunological phenotypes. A later analysis associated 15,000 to 20,000 TCR beta sequences with specific HLA alleles at a false discovery rate of 0.05. Cytomegalovirus status was reported to be diagnosed by the classifier with high specificity and sensitivity in both the original and validation cohorts. Roughly uniform sequencing depth across donors was assumed in presence/absence analyses, although this assumption may not hold. In a later analysis, TCR association rates were found to vary across HLA loci, with the most associated TCRs seen for DRB1 alleles and the fewest for HLA-C alleles. In a later analysis, HLA-associated TCR beta chains showed more clonal expansion and lower generation probabilities than non-associated chains that were equally common. According to a later genetic analysis, donors in an Asian-associated ancestry cluster had fewer N-insertions in productive TCRs than the roughly 700-donor mean. V-gene and J-gene trimming of TCR beta chains was associated with a missense DCLRE1C variant in a later genetic analysis, and the association was replicated in an independent cohort.

The receptor library was made with the immunoSEQ multiplex PCR assay. A mixture of 60 forward primers for TCR Vbeta segments and 13 reverse primers for TCR Jbeta segments was used in the multiplex PCR. The CDR3 region of rearranged TCR beta genes was amplified from genomic DNA with a multiplex PCR assay. The Illumina HiSeq System was used to sequence the amplified TCR beta libraries as 87-base-pair reads. As for how the authors treated the data: Across the roughly 700 repertoires, a later analysis counted 78 million or so unique TCR beta chains, roughly 11 million of which were shared by at least two donors. A nearest-neighbor algorithm error-corrected the raw reads and collapsed the reads into unique sequences, merging closely related sequences to remove PCR and sequencing errors. Alignment of CDR3 sequences to IMGT reference sequences was used to assign V, D and J gene segments. For a sequence to be retained, a match of at least six nucleotides to both a V gene segment and a J gene segment was required. Rearrangements were classified as productive when the CDR3 lacked stop codons and remained in frame with V and J, and all other rearrangements were classified as non-productive. Following IMGT convention, CDR3 was defined as the stretch from the second conserved V-encoded cysteine to the conserved J-encoded phenylalanine. Sequences without an unambiguous match to a single V gene segment were excluded from the earlier analysis of several hundred of the donors. In an earlier analysis of 587 of the donors, a V segment was called functional when productive rearrangements were above 56.7%, and segregating when the standard deviation between donors exceeded 5%. A statistical classification framework was developed to diagnose cytomegalovirus status using the catalog of TCR beta chain sequences. In a later analysis, V and J genes were assigned by comparing TCR nucleotide sequences against IMGT/GENE-DB human TR gene sequences. In a later analysis, CDR3 sequences and most-parsimonious VDJ recombination scenarios were assigned using the TCRdist pipeline. In a later analysis, every TCR beta chain was defined by the combination of its CDR3 amino acid sequence and its V-gene family, and reads without a unique V-gene family were dropped. In a later analysis, approximately 640 highly shared, low-generation-probability nucleotide sequences were removed to address suspected cross-contamination and a sequencing artifact. For each public chain, a later analysis derived a clonal expansion index from normalized ranks of inferred template counts within each repertoire. A later analysis computed generation probabilities with a VDJ recombination model fitted to out-of-frame rearrangements, and checked the results against IGoR. In a later analysis, hypergeometric tests were used to score TCR-TCR, TCR-HLA and TCR-CMV co-occurrence, with a repertoire-size bias correction applied to TCR pairs. To estimate false discovery rates, a later analysis permuted the HLA or CMV assignments 20 times. In a later analysis, co-occurring TCRs were grouped using DBSCAN, with TCRdist sequence similarity added in when clustering inside HLA-allele-positive subsets. For co-occurrence clustering, repertoires with fewer than 30,000 or more than 120,000 public chains were excluded, along with roughly 5 repertoires with anomalous nucleotide sharing. In its TCRdb copy, this immuneACCESS table keeps in-frame sequences only and misses some clones. Where compared with another copy, unresolved V genes explain less than half of these, and the others have no known cause. The D gene and trimming were derived from the DNA, and the V and J assignments and clone size from that table. The sample has 100,000 to 150,000 clones on record, about 10% of them singletons. Approximately 4.4% of the sample is taken by the ten largest.

The V and J genes are TRBV30 and TRBJ2-5; no D gene can be assigned with confidence. Sequenced material: PBMCs. The receptor was isolated from a woman aged 18-29 years in good health and CMV-seropositive. In nucleotide form, the sequence is TGTGCCTGGAGTGTACTAAGCCAAGAGACCCAGTACTTC. It encodes CAWSVLSQETQYF.